The present T cell receptor (beta chain) was sequenced within a study of Tregs in tolerant kidney transplant recipients. General study results and limits: Donor-specific Treg expansion exceeded global Treg expansion in tolerant patients, suggesting antigen drive. Few patients were studied, so findings need validation in larger groups.

This CDR3 has 13 amino acids. Germline V gene lookup returns CDR1 SEHNR and CDR2 FQNEAQ (reference sequence). Between the trimmed V and J ends, which lost 11 bases and 0 bases, there was a span of 14 bases. Unstimulated regulatory T cells (CD4+CD25+CD127-), CD4+CD25- non-regulatory cells, CD4 and CD8 cells were FACS-sorted from thawed PBMCs. In the case of this clone: Its antigen remains unidentified.

Some clones are missing from TCRdb's copy, which holds only in-frame ones; the method was immunoSEQ multiplex PCR. The sample records 50,000 to 85,000 clones, roughly 90% being singletons. Sample: CD8+ T cells from blood, taken before the transplant. The source of this sequence is a human donor who received a combined kidney and bone marrow transplant. The V gene is TRBV7-9, the J gene TRBJ2-7; TRBD2 might be the D (5 bases). The chain's CDR3 is CASADGNSYEQYF. As DNA, the CDR3 is TGTGCCTCGGCGGACGGGAACTCCTACGAGCAGTACTTC.